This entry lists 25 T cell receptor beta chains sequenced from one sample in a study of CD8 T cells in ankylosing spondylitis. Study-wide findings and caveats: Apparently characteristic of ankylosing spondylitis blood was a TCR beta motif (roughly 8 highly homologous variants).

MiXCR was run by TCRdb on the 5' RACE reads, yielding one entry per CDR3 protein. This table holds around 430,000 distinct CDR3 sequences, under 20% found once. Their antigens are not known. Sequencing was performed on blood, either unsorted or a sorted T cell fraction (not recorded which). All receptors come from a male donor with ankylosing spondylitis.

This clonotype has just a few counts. CDR3 DNA: TGTGCCGGCAGAGAGGGAGTGGGCACTGAAGCTTTCTTT. It translates to CAGREGVGTEAFF. This chain joins TRBV10-3 and TRBJ1-1; no reliable D call. This CDR3 contains 13 residues. The germline V gene has CDR1 ENHRY and CDR2 SYGVKD. Trimming shortened V by 11 bases and J by 4 bases, and 17 bases separated the two germline ends.

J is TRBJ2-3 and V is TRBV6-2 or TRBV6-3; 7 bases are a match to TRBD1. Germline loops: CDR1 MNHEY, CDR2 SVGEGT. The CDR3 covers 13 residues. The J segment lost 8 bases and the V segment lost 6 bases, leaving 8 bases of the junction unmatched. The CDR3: CASSQLQGSTQYF. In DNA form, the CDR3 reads TGTGCCAGCAGCCAATTACAGGGGTCTACGCAGTATTTT.

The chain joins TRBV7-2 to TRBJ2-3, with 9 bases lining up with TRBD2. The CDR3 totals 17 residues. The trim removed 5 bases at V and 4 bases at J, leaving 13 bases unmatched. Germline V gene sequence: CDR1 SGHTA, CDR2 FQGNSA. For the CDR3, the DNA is TGTGCCAGCAGCCCAAGGAGGGGCGGGGGGGCCTCAGATACGCAGTATTTT. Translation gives CASSPRRGGGASDTQYF.

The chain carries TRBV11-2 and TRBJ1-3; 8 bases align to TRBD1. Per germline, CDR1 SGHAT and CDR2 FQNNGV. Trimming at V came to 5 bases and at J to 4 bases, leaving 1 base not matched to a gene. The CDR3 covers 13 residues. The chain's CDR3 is CASSRDRGNTIYF. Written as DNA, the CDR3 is TGTGCCAGCAGCCGGGACAGGGGAAACACCATATATTTT.

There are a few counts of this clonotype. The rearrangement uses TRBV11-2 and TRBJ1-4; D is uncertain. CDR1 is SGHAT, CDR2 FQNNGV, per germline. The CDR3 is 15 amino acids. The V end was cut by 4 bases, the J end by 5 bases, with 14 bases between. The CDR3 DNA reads TGTGCCAGCAGCTCGAAACAGAGAGACAATGAAAAACTGTTTTTT. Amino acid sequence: CASSSKQRDNEKLFF.

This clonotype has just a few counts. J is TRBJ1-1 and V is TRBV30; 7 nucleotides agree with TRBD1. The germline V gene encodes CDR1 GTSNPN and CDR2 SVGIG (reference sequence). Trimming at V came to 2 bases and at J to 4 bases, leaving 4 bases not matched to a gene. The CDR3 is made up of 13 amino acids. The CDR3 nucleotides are TGTGCCTGGAGTAGCAGGGGGGGCACTGAAGCTTTCTTT. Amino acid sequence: CAWSSRGGTEAFF.

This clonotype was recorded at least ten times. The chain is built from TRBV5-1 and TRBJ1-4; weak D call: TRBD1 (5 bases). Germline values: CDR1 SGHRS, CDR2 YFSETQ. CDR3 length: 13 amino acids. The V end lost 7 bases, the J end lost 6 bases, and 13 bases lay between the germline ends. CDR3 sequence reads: CASGSGFDEKLFF. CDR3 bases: TGCGCCAGCGGCTCAGGGTTTGATGAAAAACTGTTTTTT.

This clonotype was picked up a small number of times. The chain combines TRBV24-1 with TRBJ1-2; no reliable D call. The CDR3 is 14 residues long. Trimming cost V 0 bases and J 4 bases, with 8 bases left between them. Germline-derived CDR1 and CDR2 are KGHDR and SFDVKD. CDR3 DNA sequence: TGTGCCACCAGTGATTTGGTACGGACCTATGGCTACACCTTC. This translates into CATSDLVRTYGYTF.

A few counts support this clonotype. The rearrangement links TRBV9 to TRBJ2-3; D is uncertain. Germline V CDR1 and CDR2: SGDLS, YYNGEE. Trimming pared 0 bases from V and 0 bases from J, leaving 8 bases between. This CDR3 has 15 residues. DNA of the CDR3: TGTGCCAGCAGCGTAGGAGGAAGGAGCACAGATACGCAGTATTTT. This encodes CASSVGGRSTDTQYF.

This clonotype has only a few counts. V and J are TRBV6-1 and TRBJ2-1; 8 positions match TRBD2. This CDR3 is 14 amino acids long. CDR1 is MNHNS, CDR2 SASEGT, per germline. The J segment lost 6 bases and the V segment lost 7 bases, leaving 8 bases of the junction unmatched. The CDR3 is CASTPPGTSNEQFF. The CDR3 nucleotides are TGTGCCAGCACTCCTCCCGGGACTAGCAATGAGCAGTTCTTC.

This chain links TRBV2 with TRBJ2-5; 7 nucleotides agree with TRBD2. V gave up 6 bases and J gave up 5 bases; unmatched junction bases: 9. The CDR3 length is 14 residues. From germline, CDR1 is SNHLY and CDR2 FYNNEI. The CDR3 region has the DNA TGTGCCAGCAGCCCGACTAGCCCCATTGAGACCCAGTACTTC. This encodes CASSPTSPIETQYF.

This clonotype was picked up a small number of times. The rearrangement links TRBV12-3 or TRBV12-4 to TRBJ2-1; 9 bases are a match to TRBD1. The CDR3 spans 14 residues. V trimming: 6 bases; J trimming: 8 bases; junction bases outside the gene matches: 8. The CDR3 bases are TGTGCCAGCAGCCCTGGGACAGGGTTTCATGAGCAGTTCTTC. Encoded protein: CASSPGTGFHEQFF.

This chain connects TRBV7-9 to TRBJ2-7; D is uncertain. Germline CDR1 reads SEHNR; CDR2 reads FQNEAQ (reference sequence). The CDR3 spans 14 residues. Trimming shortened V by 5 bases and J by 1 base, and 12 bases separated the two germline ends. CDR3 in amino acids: CASSPRFLSYEQYF. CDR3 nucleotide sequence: TGTGCCAGCAGCCCCCGCTTTCTTTCCTACGAGCAGTACTTC.

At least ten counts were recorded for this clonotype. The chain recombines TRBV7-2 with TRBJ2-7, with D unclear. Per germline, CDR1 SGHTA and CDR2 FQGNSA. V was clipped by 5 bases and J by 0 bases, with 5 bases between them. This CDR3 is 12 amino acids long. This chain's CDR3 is CASSLTSYEQYF. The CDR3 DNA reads TGTGCCAGCAGCCTCACCTCCTACGAGCAGTACTTC.

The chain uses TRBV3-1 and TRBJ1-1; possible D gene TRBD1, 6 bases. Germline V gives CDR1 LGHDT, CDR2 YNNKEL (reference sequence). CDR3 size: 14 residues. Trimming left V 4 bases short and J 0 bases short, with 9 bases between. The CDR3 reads CASSLGHMNTEAFF. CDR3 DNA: TGTGCCAGCAGCCTGGGACATATGAACACTGAAGCTTTCTTT.

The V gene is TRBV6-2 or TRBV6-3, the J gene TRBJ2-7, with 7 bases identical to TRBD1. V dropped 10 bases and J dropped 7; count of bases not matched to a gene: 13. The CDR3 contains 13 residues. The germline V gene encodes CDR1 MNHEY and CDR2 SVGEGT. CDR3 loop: CATTRDSYLEQYF. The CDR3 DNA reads TGTGCCACTACCCGGGACAGCTATCTGGAGCAGTACTTC.

The CDR3 protein is CASSHGTGANEQFF. In nucleotides, the CDR3 is TGTGCCAGCAGCCATGGGACAGGGGCCAATGAGCAGTTCTTC. The gene calls are TRBV3-1 and TRBJ2-1; 10 bases align to TRBD1. Germline V gene sequence: CDR1 LGHDT, CDR2 YNNKEL (reference sequence). The CDR3 is 14 amino acids. Trimming at V came to 3 bases and at J to 6 bases, leaving 2 bases not matched to a gene.

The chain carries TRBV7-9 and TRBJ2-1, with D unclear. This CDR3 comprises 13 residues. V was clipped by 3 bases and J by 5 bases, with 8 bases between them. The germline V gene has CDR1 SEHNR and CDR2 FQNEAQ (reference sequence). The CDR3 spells CASSFLGNNEQFF. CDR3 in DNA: TGTGCCAGCAGCTTCCTAGGGAACAATGAGCAGTTCTTC. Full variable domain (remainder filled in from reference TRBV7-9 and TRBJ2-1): DTGVSQNPRHKITKRGQNVTFRCDPISEHNRLYWYRQTLGQGPEFLTYFQNEAQLEKSRLLSDRFSAERPKGSFSTLEIQRTEQGDSAMYLCASSFLGNNEQFFGPGTRLTVL.

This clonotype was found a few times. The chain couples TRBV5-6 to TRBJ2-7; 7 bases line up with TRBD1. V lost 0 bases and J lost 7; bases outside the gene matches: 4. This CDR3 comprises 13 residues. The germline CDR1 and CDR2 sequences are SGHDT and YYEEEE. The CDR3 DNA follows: TGTGCCAGCAGCTTGGGGAACAGGGGTGAGCAGTACTTC. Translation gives CASSLGNRGEQYF.

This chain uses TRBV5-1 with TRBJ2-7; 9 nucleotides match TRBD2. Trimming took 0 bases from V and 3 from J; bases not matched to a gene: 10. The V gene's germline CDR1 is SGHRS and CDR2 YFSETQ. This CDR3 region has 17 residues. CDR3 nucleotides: TGCGCCAGCAGCTTGGCCGGGCGGGGGGGTATCAACTACGAGCAGTACTTC. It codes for CASSLAGRGGINYEQYF.

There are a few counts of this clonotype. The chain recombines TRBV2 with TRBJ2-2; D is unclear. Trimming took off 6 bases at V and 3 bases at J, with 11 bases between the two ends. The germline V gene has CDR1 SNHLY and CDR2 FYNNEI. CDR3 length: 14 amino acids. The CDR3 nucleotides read TGTGCCAGCAGAACGCCGACTTACACCGGGGAGCTGTTTTTT. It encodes CASRTPTYTGELFF.

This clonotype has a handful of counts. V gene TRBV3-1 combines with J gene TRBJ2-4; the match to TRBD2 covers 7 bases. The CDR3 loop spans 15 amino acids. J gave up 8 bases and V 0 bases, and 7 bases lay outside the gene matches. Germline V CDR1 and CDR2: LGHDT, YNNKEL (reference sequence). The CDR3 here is CASSQDTGGGDIQYF. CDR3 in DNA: TGTGCCAGCAGCCAAGATACGGGGGGAGGGGACATTCAGTACTTC.

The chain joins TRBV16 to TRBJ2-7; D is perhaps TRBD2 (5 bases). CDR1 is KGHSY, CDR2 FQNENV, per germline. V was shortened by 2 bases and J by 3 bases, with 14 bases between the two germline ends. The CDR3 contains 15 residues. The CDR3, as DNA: TGTGCCAGCAGCCAAGGGCCTCTGGGGAGCTACGAGCAGTACTTC. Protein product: CASSQGPLGSYEQYF.

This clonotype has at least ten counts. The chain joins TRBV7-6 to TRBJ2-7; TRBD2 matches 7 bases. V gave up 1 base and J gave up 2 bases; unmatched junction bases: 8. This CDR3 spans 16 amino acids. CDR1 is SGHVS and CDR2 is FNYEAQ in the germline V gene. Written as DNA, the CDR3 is TGTGCCAGCAGCTTAGTCGCGGGAGAGCTCCCCTACGAGCAGTACTTC. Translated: CASSLVAGELPYEQYF. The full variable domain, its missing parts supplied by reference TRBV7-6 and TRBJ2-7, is GAGVSQSPRYKVTKRGQDVALRCDPISGHVSLYWYRQALGQGPEFLTYFNYEAQQDKSGLPNDRFSAERPEGSISTLTIQRTEQRDSAMYRCASSLVAGELPYEQYFGPGTRLTVT.

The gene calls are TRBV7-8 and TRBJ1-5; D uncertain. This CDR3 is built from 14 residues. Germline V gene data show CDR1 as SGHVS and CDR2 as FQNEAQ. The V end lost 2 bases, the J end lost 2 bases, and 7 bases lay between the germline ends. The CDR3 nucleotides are TGTGCCAGCAGCTTAAAGTTTGGCAATCAGCCCCAGCATTTT. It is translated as CASSLKFGNQPQHF.